These 26 T cell receptor beta chains were all obtained from the same sample, sequenced in a study of T-cell memory formation after mild COVID-19. MiXCR was run by TCRdb on the 5' RACE reads, yielding one entry per CDR3 protein. The sample has 400,000 or so distinct CDR3 sequences, roughly 20% seen once. The sample taken for sequencing was PBMCs or a T cell subset sorted from them (not recorded which). The receptors stem from an adult woman who had mild COVID-19 (a few samples of this study predate the infection). Cell type and time point are not known.

This clonotype was detected only a few times. The chain uses TRBV7-2 and TRBJ2-1; 7 bases match TRBD1. V lost 5 bases and J lost 9; bases outside the gene matches: 4. Germline CDR1 is SGHTA and CDR2 is FQGNSA. The CDR3 runs to 12 residues. The CDR3: CASSQQGFEQFF. The CDR3 DNA reads as TGTGCCAGCAGCCAACAGGGGTTTGAGCAGTTCTTC.

This clonotype was picked up many times. The chain recombines TRBV7-6 with TRBJ2-5, with D tentatively TRBD1 (6 bases). In germline, CDR1 is SGHVS, CDR2 FNYEAQ. Trimming removed 3 bases at V and 5 bases at J, with 19 bases between. This CDR3 is 16 amino acids long. CDR3 in DNA: TGTGCCAGCAGCTTCGAGACAGGAAGGGGTGGGGAGACCCAGTACTTC. This encodes CASSFETGRGGETQYF.

This sequence joins TRBV15 and TRBJ2-3, with 8 bases matching TRBD2. The CDR3 has 15 amino acids. CDR1 and CDR2 from the germline V gene are LNHNV and YYDKDF (reference sequence). The trim removed 3 bases at V and 0 bases at J, leaving 2 bases unmatched. The CDR3 here is CATSSTSGSTDTQYF. CDR3 nucleotides: TGTGCCACCAGCAGCACTAGCGGAAGCACAGATACGCAGTATTTT.

This clonotype has only a few counts. The junction does not match germline at one end; this may be a read error. This chain uses TRBV20-1 with TRBJ1-5, with unresolved D. Per the germline V gene, CDR1 is DFQATT and CDR2 is SNEGSKA (reference sequence). The CDR3 has 11 residues. The chain's CDR3 is CSAGEDQPQHF. CDR3 coding DNA: TGCAGTGCTGGAGAGGACCAGCCCCAGCATTTT.

This clonotype turned up a few times. This rearrangement joins TRBV7-9 to TRBJ1-4; 8 nucleotides match TRBD1. The CDR3 loop spans 15 amino acids. J lost 7 bases, V lost 7 bases, and 11 bases had no gene match. CDR1 is SEHNR, CDR2 FQNEAQ, per germline (reference sequence). CDR3 loop: CASNLWQGAGEKLFF. The CDR3 coding sequence is TGTGCCAGCAACCTTTGGCAGGGGGCAGGTGAAAAACTGTTTTTT.

The V and J genes are TRBV12-3 or TRBV12-4 and TRBJ1-1, with TRBD1 matching 7 bases. With 6 bases clipped from V and 0 bases from J, the junction kept 7 bases outside the gene matches. This CDR3 has 15 residues. The CDR3 sequence: CASRAGGLMNTEAFF. Written as DNA, the CDR3 is TGTGCCAGCAGGGCAGGGGGACTCATGAACACTGAAGCTTTCTTT.

V usage is TRBV5-1 and J usage is TRBJ2-7; D perhaps matches TRBD2 (5 bases). V lost 0 bases and J 7 bases, leaving 14 bases between the germline ends. Germline CDR1 is SGHRS and CDR2 is YFSETQ. This CDR3 comprises 14 residues. CDR3 sequence (DNA): TGCGCCAGCAGCTTGGGGGCCCAAGGAGGAGAGCAGTACTTC. Its translation: CASSLGAQGGEQYF.

The genes are TRBV7-9 and TRBJ2-7; 10 bases align to TRBD1. The germline V gene encodes CDR1 SEHNR and CDR2 FQNEAQ (reference sequence). The CDR3 length is 16 residues. Losses at the gene ends were 3 bases for V and 1 base for J; bases not matched to a gene: 6. The CDR3 DNA sequence: TGTGCCAGCAGCTTTTCCCGGGACAGGGGATCCTACGAGCAGTACTTC. It yields the protein CASSFSRDRGSYEQYF.

In this sample, this clonotype turned up a few times. This chain uses TRBV12-3 or TRBV12-4 with TRBJ1-5; D remains unclear. CDR3 length: 15 amino acids. Trimming pared 4 bases from V and 5 bases from J, leaving 15 bases between. The CDR3 DNA is TGTGCCAGCAGTTCCGGGGTGGTAGGCGATCAGCCCCAGCATTTT. It codes for CASSSGVVGDQPQHF.

Only a few counts were recorded for this clonotype. This chain connects TRBV6-6 to TRBJ1-3; D is unclear. Between the trimmed V and J ends, which lost 5 bases and 0 bases, there was a span of 14 bases. Germline assignment: CDR1 MNHNY and CDR2 SVGAGI (reference sequence). The length of the CDR3 is 16 residues. This chain's CDR3 is CASSTHDQSSGNTIYF. The CDR3 coding sequence is TGTGCCAGCAGTACCCACGATCAATCCTCTGGAAACACCATATATTTT.

This sequence joins TRBV3-1 and TRBJ1-2; D remains unclear. Germline CDR1 reads LGHDT; CDR2 reads YNNKEL (reference sequence). This CDR3 is 16 amino acids long. V was shortened by 4 bases and J by 10 bases, with 25 bases between the two germline ends. CDR3 DNA: TGTGCCAGCAGCCTACCAACTCCTTTCCCCGAAGGTAACTACACCTTC. Protein: CASSLPTPFPEGNYTF.

This rearrangement joins TRBV2 to TRBJ1-5; D perhaps matches TRBD1 (5 bases). The V end was cut by 2 bases, the J end by 5 bases, with 10 bases between. Germline V CDR1 and CDR2: SNHLY, FYNNEI. This CDR3 contains 14 residues. CDR3 protein: CASSEWGRDQPQHF. The CDR3 DNA is TGTGCCAGCAGTGAATGGGGCAGGGATCAGCCCCAGCATTTT.

V and J are TRBV27 and TRBJ1-6; D remains ambiguous. The V end was cut by 4 bases, the J end by 9 bases, with 10 bases between. The V gene's germline CDR1 is MNHEY and CDR2 SMNVEV (reference sequence). The CDR3 contains 13 residues. CDR3 sequence: CASSSVRISPLHF. CDR3 nucleotide sequence: TGTGCCAGCAGTTCTGTTAGGATTTCACCCCTCCACTTT.

This chain joins TRBV5-1 and TRBJ2-6, with D hard to call. Germline V gene sequence: CDR1 SGHRS, CDR2 YFSETQ. The CDR3 is 16 residues long. Trimming stripped 3 bases from V and 0 bases from J, with 10 bases between. CDR3 DNA sequence: TGCGCCAGCAGCTCCACAGCAGGCTCTGGGGCCAACGTCCTGACTTTC. Amino acid sequence: CASSSTAGSGANVLTF. Full variable domain (missing parts from reference TRBV5-1 and TRBJ2-6): KAGVTQTPRYLIKTRGQQVTLSCSPISGHRSVSWYQQTPGQGLQFLFEYFSETQRNKGNFPGRFSGRQFSNSRSEMNVSTLELGDSALYLCASSSTAGSGANVLTFGAGSRLTVL.

A few counts support this clonotype. The rearrangement uses TRBV5-6 and TRBJ2-5, with D maybe TRBD1 (5 bases). Germline V lookup: CDR1 SGHDT, CDR2 YYEEEE. The CDR3 loop spans 17 amino acids. V lost 3 bases and J lost 9, with 27 bases in between. CDR3 residues: CASSSTTDPAGAVAQYF. The CDR3 DNA sequence: TGTGCCAGCAGCTCAACCACGGACCCAGCTGGGGCTGTGGCCCAGTACTTC.

The chain uses TRBV5-5 and TRBJ2-1; maybe TRBD1 (7 bases). The V gene's germline CDR1 is SGHKS and CDR2 YYEKEE (reference sequence). This CDR3 is 15 amino acids long. Deletions cut 1 base from V and 4 bases from J, with 12 bases between. The CDR3 here is CASSLRGTEYNEQFF. CDR3 DNA: TGTGCCAGCAGCTTGCGGGGGACAGAGTACAATGAGCAGTTCTTC.

This chain uses TRBV4-1 with TRBJ2-3; possible D gene TRBD1, 6 bases. This CDR3 spans 15 amino acids. Per germline, CDR1 MGHRA and CDR2 YSYEKL. V was trimmed by 7 bases and J by 6 bases, leaving 20 bases between them. Here the CDR3 DNA reads TGCGCCAGCACGGCCGGGCAGGGGCAAAGCGATACGCAGTATTTT. Protein: CASTAGQGQSDTQYF.

In DNA, the CDR3 is TGCAGCGTTGAAGATCCGGACTTACGGGTCTATGGCTACACCTTC. This encodes CSVEDPDLRVYGYTF. The chain employs TRBV29-1 and TRBJ1-2; D gene ambiguous. CDR3 size: 15 residues. Germline assignment: CDR1 SQVTM and CDR2 ANQGSEA. With 0 bases removed from V and 4 bases from J, the gap between germline ends came to 15 bases.

This clonotype has just one count. CDR3 sequence reads: CASSLWTDLAPGDNEQFF. The CDR3 nucleotides are TGTGCCAGCAGCTTATGGACAGACCTTGCTCCGGGGGACAATGAGCAGTTCTTC. The V and J genes are TRBV11-2 and TRBJ2-1; possibly TRBD1 or TRBD2 for D (6 bases each). The V end lost 2 bases, the J end lost 5 bases, and 22 bases lay between the germline ends. From germline, CDR1 is SGHAT and CDR2 FQNNGV. The CDR3 spans 18 residues.

The V call is TRBV30, the J call TRBJ1-6; TRBD1 matches at 7 bases. The CDR3 sequence is 14 residues long. Germline lookup yields CDR1 GTSNPN and CDR2 SVGIG (reference sequence). With V trimmed by 4 bases and J by 7 bases, 7 bases remained unmatched. The CDR3 loop is CAWTLPGQNSPLHF. Here the CDR3 DNA reads TGTGCCTGGACTCTACCGGGACAGAATTCACCCCTCCACTTT.

This clonotype has more than one count but fewer than ten. The rearrangement uses TRBV3-1 and TRBJ1-2; TRBD1 might be the D (6 bases). Germline lookup yields CDR1 LGHDT and CDR2 YNNKEL (reference sequence). CDR3 length: 15 amino acids. With 1 base removed from V and 5 bases from J, the gap between germline ends came to 14 bases. The CDR3 is CASSQVDRPSYGYTF. The CDR3 region has the DNA TGTGCCAGCAGCCAAGTGGACAGACCGTCTTATGGCTACACCTTC. Full variable domain (missing parts from reference TRBV3-1 and TRBJ1-2): DTAVSQTPKYLVTQMGNDKSIKCEQNLGHDTMYWYKQDSKKFLKIMFSYNNKELIINETVPNRFSPKSPDKAHLNLHINSLELGDSAVYFCASSQVDRPSYGYTFGSGTRLTVV.

The rearrangement uses TRBV20-1 and TRBJ1-2; perhaps TRBD1 as D (6 bases). V shed 6 bases and J shed 3 bases, with 20 bases lying between them. The CDR3 extends over 15 amino acids. CDR1 and CDR2 (germline): DFQATT, SNEGSKA (reference sequence). The CDR3 loop is CSALPNRDPDYGYTF. The DNA of the CDR3 is TGCAGTGCCCTACCTAACAGGGACCCCGACTATGGCTACACCTTC.

This sequence joins TRBV3-1 and TRBJ1-1, with a possible D match to TRBD1 (6 bases). With 4 bases removed from V and 11 bases from J, the gap between germline ends came to 17 bases. The CDR3 extends over 13 amino acids. In germline, CDR1 is LGHDT, CDR2 YNNKEL (reference sequence). CDR3 coding DNA: TGTGCCAGCAGCCCGGGGGGCACCCGGAAGGCTTTCTTT. This sequence encodes CASSPGGTRKAFF. The full variable domain, with the rest looked up from reference TRBV3-1 and TRBJ1-1, is DTAVSQTPKYLVTQMGNDKSIKCEQNLGHDTMYWYKQDSKKFLKIMFSYNNKELIINETVPNRFSPKSPDKAHLNLHINSLELGDSAVYFCASSPGGTRKAFFGQGTRLTVV.

The chain employs TRBV11-3 and TRBJ1-1; weak D call: TRBD1 (6 bases). CDR1 is SGHNT and CDR2 is YENEEA in the germline V gene. Trimming removed 6 bases from V and 0 bases from J, with 11 bases in between. The CDR3 is 14 amino acids. The CDR3 protein is CASSSRGVNTEAFF. The CDR3 nucleotides read TGTGCCAGCAGTTCAAGGGGGGTGAACACTGAAGCTTTCTTT. Drawing the rest from reference TRBV11-3 and TRBJ1-1, the complete variable domain is EAGVVQSPRYKIIEKKQPVAFWCNPISGHNTLYWYLQNLGQGPELLIRYENEEAVDDSQLPKDRFSAERLKGVDSTLKIQPAELGDSAVYLCASSSRGVNTEAFFGQGTRLTVV.

The genes are TRBV7-9 and TRBJ2-7; TRBD1 matches 9 bases. V shed 5 bases, J shed 6 bases, and the junction held 5 bases outside the gene matches. The CDR3 length is 13 residues. CDR1 SEHNR and CDR2 FQNEAQ come from the germline V gene (reference sequence). CDR3 nucleotides: TGTGCCAGCAGCCCACAGGGGGCATCCGAGCAGTACTTC. Translating gives CASSPQGASEQYF.

A few counts support this clonotype. The chain recombines TRBV20-1 with TRBJ2-2, with 9 bases fitting TRBD2. CDR3 length: 15 residues. The V gene's germline CDR1 is DFQATT and CDR2 SNEGSKA (reference sequence). Trimming took 1 base from V and 4 from J; bases not matched to a gene: 4. The CDR3, as DNA: TGCAGTGCTAGAGTTCCGGGACTAGCCACCGGGGAGCTGTTTTTT. The encoded protein is CSARVPGLATGELFF.